Listed below are T cell receptor beta chains from one sample, sequenced in a study of T cell changes during pregnancy in multiple sclerosis. Produced via immunoSEQ multiplex PCR; TCRdb's table is partial and in-frame only. The repertoire holds approximately 120,000 clones, 90% to 98% seen once, with about 0.45% in the top ten. The source was peripheral blood, collected after pregnancy. The receptors originated from a female donor with multiple sclerosis, enrolled in a pregnancy study. Both conserved end residues are part of each CDR3. Fields, in order: CDR3 length, D gene, clone size, J gene, V gene, CDR3 DNA, CDR3 protein. The D gene is left open where the match is weak. Clone size appears in some rows only: once, few, many, or a class for an expanded clone.

>18|TRBD2|NA|TRBJ2-3|TRBV27
TGTGCCAGCAGTTTTGTCCCTAGCGGAACTATTAGCACAGATACGCAGTATTTT
CASSFVPSGTISTDTQYF
>15|NA|NA|TRBJ2-3|TRBV6-6
TGTGCCAGCAGTTACGGCGGGCCAGGCACAGATACGCAGTATTTT
CASSYGGPGTDTQYF
>14|NA|NA|TRBJ2-7|TRBV28
TGTGCCAGCAGCGCCGGAGGGCCATCCTACGAGCAGTACTTC
CASSAGGPSYEQYF
>14|NA|NA|TRBJ2-7|TRBV7-2
TGTGCCAGCAGCTTAGGGTACATATCCTACGAGCAGTACTTC
CASSLGYISYEQYF
>11|TRBD1|NA|TRBJ1-1|TRBV15
TGTGCCACCAGCGGGGACAGGTCAGCTTTCTTT
CATSGDRSAFF
>12|NA|NA|TRBJ2-7|TRBV7-9
TGTGCCAGCAGCTTCGCAGCGGACGAGCAGTACTTC
CASSFAADEQYF
>15|NA|NA|TRBJ2-2|TRBV28
TGTGCCAGCAGCTACTTGCGAGGTGTATCCGGGGAGCTGTTTTTT
CASSYLRGVSGELFF
>13|TRBD1|NA|TRBJ2-7|TRBV19
TGTGCCAGTAGCCCGGGACAGTCCTACGAGCAGTACTTC
CASSPGQSYEQYF
>14|NA|NA|TRBJ2-3|TRBV5-6
TGTGCCAACACGCCGCTTCTCAGATTAGATACGCAGTATTTT
CANTPLLRLDTQYF
>13|NA|NA|TRBJ2-2|TRBV4-1
TGCGCCAGCAGCCAAGGACAGGTCGAACAGCTGTTTTTT
CASSQGQVEQLFF
>12|NA|NA|TRBJ2-7|TRBV2
TGTGCCAGCAGGCGGGACTCCTACGAGCAGTACTTC
CASRRDSYEQYF
>15|NA|NA|TRBJ2-3|TRBV9
TGTGCCAGCAGCGTAGCGCCCGTGGAGACAGATACGCAGTATTTT
CASSVAPVETDTQYF
>15|NA|NA|TRBJ1-4|TRBV5-1
TGCGCCAGCAGCTTGGGCGCAGGGGTTGGAGAAAAACTGTTTTTT
CASSLGAGVGEKLFF
>14|TRBD2|NA|TRBJ2-7|TRBV9
TGTGCCAGCAGCCCCGGGCTAGCGGCCACGGGACAGTACTTC
CASSPGLAATGQYF
>16|NA|NA|TRBJ1-2|TRBV7-9
TGTGCCAGCAGCCCGCCTGGGCCCAGCCTATCCTATGGCTACACCTTC
CASSPPGPSLSYGYTF
>14|NA|few|TRBJ1-1|TRBV15
TGTGCCACCAGCAGAGGACGCGGGGCGGCTGAAGCTTTCTTT
CATSRGRGAAEAFF
>15|NA|NA|TRBJ2-7|TRBV4-2
TGTGCCAGCAGCCAAGCTGAACTCCCTTCGGGTGTGCAGTACTTC
CASSQAELPSGVQYF
>15|TRBD1|NA|TRBJ2-2|TRBV19
TGTGCCAGTATCCGACAGGGGACGAACACCGGGGAGCTGTTTTTT
CASIRQGTNTGELFF
>12|NA|NA|TRBJ2-7|TRBV28
TGTGCCAGCAGTCTAGCTAGGTACGAGCAGTACTTC
CASSLARYEQYF
>12|TRBD2|NA|TRBJ2-5|TRBV7-9
TGTGCCAGCAGCCCGGGGACTACTCTTCCTTACTTC
CASSPGTTLPYF
>14|NA|NA|TRBJ1-1|TRBV10-3
TGTGCCATCAGTGACTCTCAGGGGTCTAGTGAAGCTTTCTTT
CAISDSQGSSEAFF
>15|NA|NA|TRBJ1-1|TRBV7-9
TGTGCCAGCTTTTCTTTTGGAGGCTCGAACACTGAAGCTTTCTTT
CASFSFGGSNTEAFF
>15|NA|NA|TRBJ1-5|TRBV6-6
TGTGCCAGCAGTTACGTGGCGCAGGGGTATCAGCCCCAGCATTTT
CASSYVAQGYQPQHF
>14|TRBD2|once|TRBJ2-7|TRBV19
TGTGCCAGTAGTATCCCGGGACTAGCTTCCGAGCAGTACTTC
CASSIPGLASEQYF
>14|NA|few|TRBJ2-5|TRBV5-8
TGTGCCAGCAGCGGCCTAGTAGGGGGAGAGACCCAGTACTTC
CASSGLVGGETQYF
>18|NA|NA|TRBJ1-2|TRBV21-1
TGTGCCAGCAGCAAAAAAGGGCTCCCGGGACAGGGGTGCCGGGGCTACACCTTC
CASSKKGLPGQGCRGYTF
>12|NA|NA|TRBJ2-3|TRBV7-9
TGTGCCAGCAGCTTCTTCACAGATACGCAGTATTTT
CASSFFTDTQYF
>14|NA|NA|TRBJ2-2|TRBV27
TGTGCCAGCAGTTTTTCAGGGGACGCCGGGGAGCTGTTTTTT
CASSFSGDAGELFF
>12|NA|NA|TRBJ2-7|TRBV7-8
TGTGCCAGCAGCTTCGGACAGCACGAGCAGTACTTC
CASSFGQHEQYF
>15|TRBD1|NA|TRBJ1-1|TRBV4-1
TGCGCCAGCAGCCTTACCGGGACAGGGGCCACTGAAGCTTTCTTT
CASSLTGTGATEAFF
>18|TRBD2|once|TRBJ2-5|TRBV30
TGTGCTTATCCTATGGCGGCTAGCGGGAGAGAAGGGGGAGAGACCCAGTACTTC
CAYPMAASGREGGETQYF
>15|TRBD2|NA|TRBJ2-1|TRBV19
TGTGCCTCGAAAGGAAGCGGGATATCCTACAATGAGCAGTTCTTC
CASKGSGISYNEQFF
>16|TRBD2|NA|TRBJ2-1|TRBV7-9
TGTGCCAGCAGCCCATTAGCGGGAGTGGTCTACAATGAGCAGTTCTTC
CASSPLAGVVYNEQFF
>13|TRBD2|once|TRBJ2-1|TRBV27
TGTGCCAGCAAGCTTAGCTTAGCGGGACAAAAGTTCTTC
CASKLSLAGQKFF
>15|TRBD1|NA|TRBJ2-7|TRBV7-6
TGTGCCAGCAGCTTCGGACAGGGAAGCCCCTACGAGCAGTACTTC
CASSFGQGSPYEQYF
>15|TRBD1|NA|TRBJ1-1|TRBV5-1
TGCGCCAGCAACCCGGACAGGACCATGAACACTGAAGCTTTCTTT
CASNPDRTMNTEAFF
>14|NA|NA|TRBJ1-1|TRBV7-2
TGTGCCAGCAGCTTAGGAACAGCGAACACTGAAGCTTTCTTT
CASSLGTANTEAFF
>15|NA|NA|TRBJ2-1|TRBV29-1
TGCAGCGTTGCGCCCCAGCTTAGGAGAAACAATGAGCAGTTCTTC
CSVAPQLRRNNEQFF
>16|NA|NA|TRBJ2-7|TRBV27
TGTGCCAGCAGGCGGCCAGATAGCGGCAGCTCCTACGAGCAGTACTTC
CASRRPDSGSSYEQYF
>16|NA|NA|TRBJ2-7|TRBV6-1
TGTGCCAGCAGTGGAGACGACAGGTTCCTTGCCTACGAGCAGTACTTC
CASSGDDRFLAYEQYF
>11|NA|NA|TRBJ2-3|TRBV20-1
TGCAGTGCGCCGACTCAAAATACGCAGTATTTT
CSAPTQNTQYF
>16|TRBD2|NA|TRBJ2-1|TRBV9
TGTGCCAGCAGCGTCGGACTAGCGGGACCCCACGGTGAGCAGTTCTTC
CASSVGLAGPHGEQFF
>13|NA|NA|TRBJ1-5|TRBV2
TGTGCCAGCAGCCTGAGACTGGAACAGCCCCAGCATTTT
CASSLRLEQPQHF
>16|TRBD1|NA|TRBJ1-2|TRBV28
TGTGCCAGCAGTCCGGAGGGCTCGGGACAGGGGGCTGGCTACACCTTC
CASSPEGSGQGAGYTF
>14|NA|NA|TRBJ2-1|TRBV29-1
TGCAGCGTCGATACCCCGGGACACTCGAATGAGCAGTTCTTC
CSVDTPGHSNEQFF
>15|TRBD2|NA|TRBJ2-5|TRBV7-9
TGTGCCAGCACTCGGACTAGCGGGATTGGAGAGACCCAGTACTTC
CASTRTSGIGETQYF
>15|NA|NA|TRBJ2-3|TRBV2
TGTGCCAGCAGTTTAGAATCAGGGAAAGAATATACGCAGTATTTT
CASSLESGKEYTQYF
>14|NA|NA|TRBJ2-7|TRBV7-9
TGTGCCAGCAGCTCACAACAGGGAATGGGCGAGCAGTACTTC
CASSSQQGMGEQYF
>14|NA|NA|TRBJ1-2|TRBV4-3
TGCGCCAGCAGCCCTATCGGGACAAGCTATGGCTACACCTTC
CASSPIGTSYGYTF
>15|TRBD2|NA|TRBJ2-7|TRBV7-2
TGTGCCAGCAGCCCGGGACTAGCGGCCGTCCACGAGCAGTACTTC
CASSPGLAAVHEQYF
>15|NA|NA|TRBJ2-5|TRBV10-1
TGCGCCAGCATCTCGGTAGTCGCAGGGCAGCAGACCCAGTACTTC
CASISVVAGQQTQYF
>17|TRBD1|once|TRBJ1-2|TRBV14
TGTGCCAGCAGCCAGGGGGACAGGGTAGATAGATTCTATGGCTACACCTTC
CASSQGDRVDRFYGYTF
>15|TRBD2|NA|TRBJ2-1|TRBV7-8
TGTGCCAGCAGCTTTAGGCCAGGACTAGCGCATGAGCAGTTCTTC
CASSFRPGLAHEQFF
>17|TRBD2|NA|TRBJ2-3|TRBV4-2
TGTGCCAGCAGCCAAGATTCGGGGGAGGGCCGCACAGATACGCAGTATTTT
CASSQDSGEGRTDTQYF